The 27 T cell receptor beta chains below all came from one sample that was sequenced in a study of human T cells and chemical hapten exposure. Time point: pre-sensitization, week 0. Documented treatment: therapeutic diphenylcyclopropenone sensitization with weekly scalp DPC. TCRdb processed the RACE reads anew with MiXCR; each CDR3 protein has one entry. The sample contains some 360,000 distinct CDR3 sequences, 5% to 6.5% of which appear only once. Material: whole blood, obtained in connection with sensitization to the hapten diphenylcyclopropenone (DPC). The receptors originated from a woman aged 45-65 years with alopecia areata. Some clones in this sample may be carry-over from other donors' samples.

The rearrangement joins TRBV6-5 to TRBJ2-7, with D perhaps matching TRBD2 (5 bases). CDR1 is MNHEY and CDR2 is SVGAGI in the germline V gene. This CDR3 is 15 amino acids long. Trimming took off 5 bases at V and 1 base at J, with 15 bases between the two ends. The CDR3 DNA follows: TGTGCCAGCAGTCCAGAGCGGCTAATTTCCTACGAGCAGTACTTC. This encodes CASSPERLISYEQYF.

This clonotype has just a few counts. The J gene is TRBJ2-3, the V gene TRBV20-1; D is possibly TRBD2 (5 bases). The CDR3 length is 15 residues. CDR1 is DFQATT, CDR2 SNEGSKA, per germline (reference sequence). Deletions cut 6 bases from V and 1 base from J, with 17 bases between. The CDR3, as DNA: TGCAGTGCGATTGGGAGCAGAGGAGGCACAGATACGCAGTATTTT. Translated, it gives CSAIGSRGGTDTQYF.

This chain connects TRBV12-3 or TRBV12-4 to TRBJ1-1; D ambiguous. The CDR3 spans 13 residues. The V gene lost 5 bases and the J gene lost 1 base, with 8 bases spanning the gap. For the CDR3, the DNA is TGTGCCAGCAGTGGGCCAAAGAACACTGAAGCTTTCTTT. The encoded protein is CASSGPKNTEAFF.

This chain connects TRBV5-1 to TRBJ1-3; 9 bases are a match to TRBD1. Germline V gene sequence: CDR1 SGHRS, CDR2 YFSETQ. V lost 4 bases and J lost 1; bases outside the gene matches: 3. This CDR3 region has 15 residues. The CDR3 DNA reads TGCGCCAGCAGCGAGGGACAGGGTTCTGGAAACACCATATATTTT. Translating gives CASSEGQGSGNTIYF.

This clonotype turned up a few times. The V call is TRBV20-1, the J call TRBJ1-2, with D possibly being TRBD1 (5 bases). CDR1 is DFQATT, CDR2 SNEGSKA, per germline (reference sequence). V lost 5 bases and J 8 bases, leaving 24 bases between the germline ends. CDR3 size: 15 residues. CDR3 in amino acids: CSALDGASRGEGYTF. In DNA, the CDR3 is TGCAGTGCTTTGGACGGAGCCTCCAGAGGGGAGGGCTACACCTTC.

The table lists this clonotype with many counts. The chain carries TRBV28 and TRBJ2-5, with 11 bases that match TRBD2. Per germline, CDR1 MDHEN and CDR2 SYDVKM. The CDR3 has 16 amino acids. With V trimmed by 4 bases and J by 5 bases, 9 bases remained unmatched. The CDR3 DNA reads TGTGCCAGCAGTTCCTGGGGTAGCGGGGGGGCCGAGACCCAGTACTTC. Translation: CASSSWGSGGAETQYF.

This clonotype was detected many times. The CDR3 DNA reads as TGTGCCAGCATCCAGGCCGGGATGAACACTGAAGCTTTCTTT. This gives the protein CASIQAGMNTEAFF. The gene calls are TRBV7-9 and TRBJ1-1, with D hard to call. Germline CDR1 and CDR2: SEHNR and FQNEAQ (reference sequence). Trimming shortened V by 7 bases and J by 0 bases, and 12 bases separated the two germline ends. The CDR3 is 14 residues long.

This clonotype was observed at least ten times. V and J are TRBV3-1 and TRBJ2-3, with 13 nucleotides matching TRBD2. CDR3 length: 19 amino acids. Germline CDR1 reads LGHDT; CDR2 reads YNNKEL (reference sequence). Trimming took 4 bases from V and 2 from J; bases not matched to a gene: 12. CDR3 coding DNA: TGTGCCAGCAGCCGAGCAGTACTAGCGGGGGGGAGCGACACAGATACGCAGTATTTT. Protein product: CASSRAVLAGGSDTDTQYF.

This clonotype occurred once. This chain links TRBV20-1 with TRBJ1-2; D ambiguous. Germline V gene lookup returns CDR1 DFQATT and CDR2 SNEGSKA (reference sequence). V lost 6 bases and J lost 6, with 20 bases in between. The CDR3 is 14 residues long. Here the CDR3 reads CSAQTELQWDGYTF. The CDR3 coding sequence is TGCAGTGCCCAAACGGAACTCCAATGGGATGGCTACACCTTC.

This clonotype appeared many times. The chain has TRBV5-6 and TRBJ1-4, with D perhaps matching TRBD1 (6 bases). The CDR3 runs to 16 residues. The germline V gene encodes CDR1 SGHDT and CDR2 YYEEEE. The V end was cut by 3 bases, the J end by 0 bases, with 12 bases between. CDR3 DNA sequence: TGTGCCAGCAGCTCCATACAGGGAGCAACTAATGAAAAACTGTTTTTT. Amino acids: CASSSIQGATNEKLFF.

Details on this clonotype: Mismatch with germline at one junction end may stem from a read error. The CDR3 region has the DNA TGTGCCACCAGCAGAGGCCGGACGGAAGAGAACCAGTACTTC. Translated, it gives CATSRGRTEENQYF. The rearrangement uses TRBV15 and TRBJ2-5, with unresolved D. Germline CDR1 reads LNHNV; CDR2 reads YYDKDF (reference sequence). The CDR3 is made up of 14 amino acids.

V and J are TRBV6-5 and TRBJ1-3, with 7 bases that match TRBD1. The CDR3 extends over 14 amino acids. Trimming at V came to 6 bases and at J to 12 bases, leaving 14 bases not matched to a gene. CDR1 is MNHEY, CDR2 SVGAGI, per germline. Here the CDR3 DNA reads TGTGCCAGCAGACCCCCGGGACAGAGTTCAGGCATATATTTT. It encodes CASRPPGQSSGIYF.

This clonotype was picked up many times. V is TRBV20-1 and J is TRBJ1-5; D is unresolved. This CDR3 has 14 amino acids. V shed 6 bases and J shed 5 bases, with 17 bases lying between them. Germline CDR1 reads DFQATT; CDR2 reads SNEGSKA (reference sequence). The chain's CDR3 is CSAQGLAGDQPQHF. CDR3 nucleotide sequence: TGCAGTGCCCAAGGTTTGGCGGGAGATCAGCCCCAGCATTTT.

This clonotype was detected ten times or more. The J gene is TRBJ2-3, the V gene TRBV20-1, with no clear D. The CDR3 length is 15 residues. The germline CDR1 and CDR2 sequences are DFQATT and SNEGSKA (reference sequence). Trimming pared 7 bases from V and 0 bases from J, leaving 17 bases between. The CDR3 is CSGTDPPKSTDTQYF. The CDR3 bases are TGCAGTGGGACCGACCCTCCGAAAAGCACAGATACGCAGTATTTT.

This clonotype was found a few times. This CDR3 reads CASSLGGPFIRSGNQPQHF. The CDR3 DNA follows: TGTGCCAGCAGTCTCGGAGGACCTTTTATCCGATCGGGCAATCAGCCCCAGCATTTT. J is TRBJ1-5 and V is TRBV28; D not resolved. Trimming left V 5 bases short and J 2 bases short, with 25 bases between. Germline lookup yields CDR1 MDHEN and CDR2 SYDVKM. This CDR3 is 19 amino acids long.

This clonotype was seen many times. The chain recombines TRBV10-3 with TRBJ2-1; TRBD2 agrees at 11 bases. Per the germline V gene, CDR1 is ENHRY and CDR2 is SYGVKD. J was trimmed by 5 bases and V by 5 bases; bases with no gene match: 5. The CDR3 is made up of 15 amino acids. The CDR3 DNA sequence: TGTGCCATCAGTCCCGGGACTAGCGGAAACAATGAGCAGTTCTTC. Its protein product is CAISPGTSGNNEQFF.

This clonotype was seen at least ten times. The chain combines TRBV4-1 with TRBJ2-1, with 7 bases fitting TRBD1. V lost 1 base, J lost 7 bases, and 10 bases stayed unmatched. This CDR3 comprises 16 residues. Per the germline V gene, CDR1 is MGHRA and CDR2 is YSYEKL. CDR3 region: CASSQVLQGKGNEQFF. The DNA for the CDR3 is TGCGCCAGCAGCCAAGTTCTACAGGGGAAGGGGAATGAGCAGTTCTTC.

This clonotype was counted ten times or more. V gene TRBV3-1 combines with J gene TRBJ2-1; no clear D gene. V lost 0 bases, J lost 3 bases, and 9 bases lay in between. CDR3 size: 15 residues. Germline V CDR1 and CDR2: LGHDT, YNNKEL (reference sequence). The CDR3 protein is CASSQDYGFYNEQFF. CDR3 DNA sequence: TGTGCCAGCAGCCAAGATTACGGGTTCTACAATGAGCAGTTCTTC.

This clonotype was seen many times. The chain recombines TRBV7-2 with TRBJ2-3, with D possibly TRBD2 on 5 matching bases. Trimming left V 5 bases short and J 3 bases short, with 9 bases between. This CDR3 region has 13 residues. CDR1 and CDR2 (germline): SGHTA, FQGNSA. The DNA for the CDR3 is TGTGCCAGCAGCACCGGACTTACAGATACGCAGTATTTT. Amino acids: CASSTGLTDTQYF.

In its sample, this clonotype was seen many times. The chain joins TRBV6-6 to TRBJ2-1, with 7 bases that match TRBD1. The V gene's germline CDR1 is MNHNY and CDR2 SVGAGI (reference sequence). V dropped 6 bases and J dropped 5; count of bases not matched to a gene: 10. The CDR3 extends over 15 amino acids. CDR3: CASRLTGTDHNEQFF. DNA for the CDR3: TGTGCCAGCAGACTAACCGGGACAGACCACAATGAGCAGTTCTTC.

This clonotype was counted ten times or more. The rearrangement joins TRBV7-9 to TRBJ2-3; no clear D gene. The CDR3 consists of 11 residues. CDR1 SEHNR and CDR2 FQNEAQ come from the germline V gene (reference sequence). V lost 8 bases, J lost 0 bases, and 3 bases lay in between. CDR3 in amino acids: CASGSTDTQYF. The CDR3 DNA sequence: TGTGCCAGCGGTAGCACAGATACGCAGTATTTT.

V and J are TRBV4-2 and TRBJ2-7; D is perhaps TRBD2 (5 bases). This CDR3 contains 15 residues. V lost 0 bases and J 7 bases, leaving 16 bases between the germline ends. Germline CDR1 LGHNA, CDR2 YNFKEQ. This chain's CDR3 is CASSQDLGRPGEQYF. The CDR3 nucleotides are TGTGCCAGCAGCCAAGATCTGGGGAGACCTGGGGAGCAGTACTTC.

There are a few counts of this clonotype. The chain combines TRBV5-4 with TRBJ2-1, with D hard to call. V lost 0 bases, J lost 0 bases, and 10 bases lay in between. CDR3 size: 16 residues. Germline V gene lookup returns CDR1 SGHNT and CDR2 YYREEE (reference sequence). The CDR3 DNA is TGTGCCAGCAGCTTGGCTGGTAGCATCTCCTACAATGAGCAGTTCTTC. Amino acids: CASSLAGSISYNEQFF.

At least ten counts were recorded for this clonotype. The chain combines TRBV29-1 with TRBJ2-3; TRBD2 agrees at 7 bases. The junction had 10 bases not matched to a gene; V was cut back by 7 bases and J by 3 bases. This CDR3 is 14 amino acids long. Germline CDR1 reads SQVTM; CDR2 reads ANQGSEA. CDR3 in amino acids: CSGDQGAGTDTQYF. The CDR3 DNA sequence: TGCAGCGGGGACCAGGGAGCGGGGACAGATACGCAGTATTTT.

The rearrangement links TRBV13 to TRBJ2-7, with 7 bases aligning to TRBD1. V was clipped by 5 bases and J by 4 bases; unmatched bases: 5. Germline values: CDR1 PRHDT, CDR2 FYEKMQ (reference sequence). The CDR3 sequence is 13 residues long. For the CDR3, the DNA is TGTGCCAGCAGCCCAGGGGGAGAGTACGAGCAGTACTTC. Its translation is CASSPGGEYEQYF.

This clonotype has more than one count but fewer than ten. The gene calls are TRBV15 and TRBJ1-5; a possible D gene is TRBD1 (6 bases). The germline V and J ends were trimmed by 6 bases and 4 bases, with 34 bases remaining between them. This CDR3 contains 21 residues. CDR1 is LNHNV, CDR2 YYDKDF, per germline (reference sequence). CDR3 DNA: TGTGCCACCAGTACCTTCTCCCTCATACCGGGACAAATTTTTCGGAATCAGCCCCAGCATTTT. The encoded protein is CATSTFSLIPGQIFRNQPQHF.

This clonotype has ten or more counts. The CDR3 loop reads CASSFAGGPQYF. In nucleotides, the CDR3 is TGTGCCAGCAGCTTTGCAGGGGGTCCGCAGTATTTT. This rearrangement joins TRBV11-2 to TRBJ2-3, with 7 bases matching TRBD1. The CDR3 has 12 residues. Germline V gene data show CDR1 as SGHAT and CDR2 as FQNNGV. The V segment lost 3 bases and the J segment 10 bases; nucleotides outside the gene matches: 4.